This TCR beta chain was identified during a study of T-cell reconstitution after alpha-beta-depleted transplantation in children. Preparation of the TCRbeta library used unique molecular identifiers. One entry per CDR3 protein results from TCRdb running MiXCR on the PCR reads. The data contain about 300,000 distinct CDR3 sequences, roughly a tenth of them singletons. V lost 1 base to trimming and J lost 12 bases, with 17 bases between them. Germline V gives CDR1 DFQATT, CDR2 SNEGSKA (reference sequence). The CDR3 is 13 amino acids. The receptor was isolated from a boy in the first two years of life with acute myeloid leukemia, due to receive a stem cell transplant. This chain connects TRBV20-1 to TRBJ2-3, with D possibly matching TRBD2 (7 bases). Here the sequenced sample was PBMCs, taken before TCRalphabeta/CD19-depleted stem cell transplant. The CDR3 sequence: CSARGGGGLAQYF. The CDR3 DNA follows: TGCAGTGCTAGAGGGGGGGGGGGCCTGGCACAGTATTTT.